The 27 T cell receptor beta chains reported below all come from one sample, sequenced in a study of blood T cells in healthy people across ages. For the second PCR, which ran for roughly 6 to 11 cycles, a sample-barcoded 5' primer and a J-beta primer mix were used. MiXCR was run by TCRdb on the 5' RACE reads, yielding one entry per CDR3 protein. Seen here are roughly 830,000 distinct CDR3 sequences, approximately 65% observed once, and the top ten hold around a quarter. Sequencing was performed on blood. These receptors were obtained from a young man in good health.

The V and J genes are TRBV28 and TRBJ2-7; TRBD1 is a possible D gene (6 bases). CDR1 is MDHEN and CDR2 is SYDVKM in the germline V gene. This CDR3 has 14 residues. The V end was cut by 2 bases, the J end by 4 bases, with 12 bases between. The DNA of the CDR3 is TGTGCCAGCAGTTTAAGGCAGGGGAGATACGAGCAGTACTTC. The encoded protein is CASSLRQGRYEQYF.

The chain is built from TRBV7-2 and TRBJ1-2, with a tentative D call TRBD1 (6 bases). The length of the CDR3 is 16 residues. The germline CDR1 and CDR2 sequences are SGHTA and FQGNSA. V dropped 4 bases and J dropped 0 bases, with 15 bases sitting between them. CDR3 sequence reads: CASSSRRGFSNYGYTF. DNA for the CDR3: TGTGCCAGCAGCTCCCGGAGGGGGTTTTCTAACTATGGCTACACCTTC. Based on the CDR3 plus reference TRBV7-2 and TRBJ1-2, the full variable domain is GAGVSQSPSNKVTEKGKDVELRCDPISGHTALYWYRQSLGQGLEFLIYFQGNSAPDKSGLPSDRFSAERTGGSVSTLTIQRTQQEDSAVYLCASSSRRGFSNYGYTFGSGTRLTVV.

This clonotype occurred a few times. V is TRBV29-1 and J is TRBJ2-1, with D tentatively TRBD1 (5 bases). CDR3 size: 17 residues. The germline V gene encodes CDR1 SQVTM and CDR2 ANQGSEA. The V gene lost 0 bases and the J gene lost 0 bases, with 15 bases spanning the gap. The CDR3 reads CSVEDLQGLSSYNEQFF. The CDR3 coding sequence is TGCAGCGTTGAAGATCTTCAGGGCCTATCCTCCTACAATGAGCAGTTCTTC.

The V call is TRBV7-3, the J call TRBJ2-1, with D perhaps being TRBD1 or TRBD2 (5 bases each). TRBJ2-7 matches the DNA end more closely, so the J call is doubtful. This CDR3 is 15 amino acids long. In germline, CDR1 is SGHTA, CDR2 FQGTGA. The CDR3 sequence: CASSLKGSSYNEQYF. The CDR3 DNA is TGTGCCAGCAGCTTAAAGGGGAGCTCCTACAATGAGCAGTACTTC.

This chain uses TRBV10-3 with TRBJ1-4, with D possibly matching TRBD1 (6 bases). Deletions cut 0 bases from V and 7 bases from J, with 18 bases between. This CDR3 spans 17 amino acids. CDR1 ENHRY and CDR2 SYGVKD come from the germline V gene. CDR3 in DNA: TGTGCCATCAGTGAGTCTCACAGGGCGGTCTCGGGTGAAAAACTGTTTTTT. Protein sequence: CAISESHRAVSGEKLFF.

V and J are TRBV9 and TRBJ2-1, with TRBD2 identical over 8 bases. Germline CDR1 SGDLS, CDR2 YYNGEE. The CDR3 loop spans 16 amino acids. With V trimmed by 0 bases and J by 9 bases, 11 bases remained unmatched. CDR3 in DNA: TGTGCCAGCAGCGTAGGGAGCGGGGGAGCCTACGGTGAGCAGTTCTTC. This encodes CASSVGSGGAYGEQFF.

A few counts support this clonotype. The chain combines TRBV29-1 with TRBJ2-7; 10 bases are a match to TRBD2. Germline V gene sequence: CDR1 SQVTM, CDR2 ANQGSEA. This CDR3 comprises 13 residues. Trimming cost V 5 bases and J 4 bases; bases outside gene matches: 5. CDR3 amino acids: CSVTGTSEYEQYF. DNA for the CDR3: TGCAGCGTTACCGGGACTAGCGAATACGAGCAGTACTTC.

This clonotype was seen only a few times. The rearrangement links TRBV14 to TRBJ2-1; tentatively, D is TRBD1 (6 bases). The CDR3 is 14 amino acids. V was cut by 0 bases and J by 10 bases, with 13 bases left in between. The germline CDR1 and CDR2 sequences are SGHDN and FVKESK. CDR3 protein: CASSQEYRAQEQFF. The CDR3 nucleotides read TGTGCCAGCAGCCAAGAGTACAGGGCGCAGGAGCAGTTCTTC.

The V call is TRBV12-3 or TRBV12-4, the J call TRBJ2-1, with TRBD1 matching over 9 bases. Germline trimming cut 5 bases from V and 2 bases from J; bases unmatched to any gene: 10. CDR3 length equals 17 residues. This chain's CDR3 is CASSPPPGQGTYNEQFF. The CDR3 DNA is TGTGCCAGCAGTCCCCCTCCCGGACAGGGGACCTACAATGAGCAGTTCTTC.

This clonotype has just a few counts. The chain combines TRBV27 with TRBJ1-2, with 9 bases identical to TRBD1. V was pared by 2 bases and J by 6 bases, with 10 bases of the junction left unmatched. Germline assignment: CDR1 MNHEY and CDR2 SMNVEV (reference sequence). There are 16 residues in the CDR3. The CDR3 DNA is TGTGCCAGCAGTTTAGTCGAGACAGGGGGGTTGGATGGCTACACCTTC. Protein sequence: CASSLVETGGLDGYTF.

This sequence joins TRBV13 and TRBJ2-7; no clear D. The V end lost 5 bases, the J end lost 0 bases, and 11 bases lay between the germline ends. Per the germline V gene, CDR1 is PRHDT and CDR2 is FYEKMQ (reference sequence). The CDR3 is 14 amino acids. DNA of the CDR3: TGTGCCAGCAGCCACGATAGGAGCTCCTACGAGCAGTACTTC. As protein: CASSHDRSSYEQYF.

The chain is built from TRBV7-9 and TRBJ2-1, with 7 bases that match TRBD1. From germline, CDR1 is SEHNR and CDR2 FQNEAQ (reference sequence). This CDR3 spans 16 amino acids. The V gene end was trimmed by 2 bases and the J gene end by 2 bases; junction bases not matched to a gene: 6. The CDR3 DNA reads TGTGCCAGCAGCTTATACCCAGGGGGAACCTACAATGAGCAGTTCTTC. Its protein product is CASSLYPGGTYNEQFF.

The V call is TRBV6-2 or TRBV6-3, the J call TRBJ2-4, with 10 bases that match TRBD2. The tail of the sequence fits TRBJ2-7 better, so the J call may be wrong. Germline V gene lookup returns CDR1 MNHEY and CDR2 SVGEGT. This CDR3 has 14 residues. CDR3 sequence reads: CASSMGLAIYEQYF. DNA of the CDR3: TGTGCCAGCAGCATGGGACTAGCGATCTACGAGCAGTACTTC.

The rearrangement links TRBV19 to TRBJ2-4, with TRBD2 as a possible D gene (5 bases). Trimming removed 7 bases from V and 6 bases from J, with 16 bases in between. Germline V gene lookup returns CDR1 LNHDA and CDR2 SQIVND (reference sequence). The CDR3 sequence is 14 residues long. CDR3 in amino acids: CASTPRTGRNIQYF. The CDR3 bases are TGTGCCAGTACTCCACGGACGGGGAGAAACATTCAGTACTTC.

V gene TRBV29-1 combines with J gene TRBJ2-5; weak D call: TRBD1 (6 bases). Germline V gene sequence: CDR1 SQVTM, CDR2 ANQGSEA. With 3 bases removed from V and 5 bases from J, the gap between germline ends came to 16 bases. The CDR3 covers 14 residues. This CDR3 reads CSVDNTGSGETQYF. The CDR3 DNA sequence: TGCAGCGTTGACAACACAGGGTCCGGGGAGACCCAGTACTTC.

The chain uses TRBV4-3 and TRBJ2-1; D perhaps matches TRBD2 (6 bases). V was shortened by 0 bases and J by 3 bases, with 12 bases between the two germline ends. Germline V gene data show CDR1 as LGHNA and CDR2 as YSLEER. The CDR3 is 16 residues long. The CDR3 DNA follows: TGCGCCAGCAGCCAAGATTGGAGGGTCTACTACAATGAGCAGTTCTTC. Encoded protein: CASSQDWRVYYNEQFF.

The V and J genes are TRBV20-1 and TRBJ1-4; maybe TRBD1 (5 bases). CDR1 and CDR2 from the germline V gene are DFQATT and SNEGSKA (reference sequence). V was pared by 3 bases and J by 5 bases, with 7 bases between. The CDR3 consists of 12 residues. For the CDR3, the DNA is TGCAGTGCTAGGGCAGGGAATGAAAAACTGTTTTTT. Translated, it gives CSARAGNEKLFF.

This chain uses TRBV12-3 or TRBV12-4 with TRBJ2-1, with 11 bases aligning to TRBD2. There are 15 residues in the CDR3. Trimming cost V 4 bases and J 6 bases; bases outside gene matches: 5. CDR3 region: CASSSGTSGINEQFF. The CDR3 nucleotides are TGTGCCAGCAGTTCCGGGACTAGCGGAATCAATGAGCAGTTCTTC.

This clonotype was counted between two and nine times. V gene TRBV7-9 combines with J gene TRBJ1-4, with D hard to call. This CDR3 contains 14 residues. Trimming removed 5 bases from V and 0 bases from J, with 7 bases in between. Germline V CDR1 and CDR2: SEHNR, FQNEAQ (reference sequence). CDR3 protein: CASSPPATNEKLFF. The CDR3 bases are TGTGCCAGCAGCCCACCGGCAACTAATGAAAAACTGTTTTTT.

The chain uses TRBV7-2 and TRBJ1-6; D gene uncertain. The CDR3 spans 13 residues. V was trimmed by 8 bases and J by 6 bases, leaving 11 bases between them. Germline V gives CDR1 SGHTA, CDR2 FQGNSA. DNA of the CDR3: TGTGCCAGCGGTGGCGGGGTTAATTCACCCCTCCACTTT. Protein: CASGGGVNSPLHF.

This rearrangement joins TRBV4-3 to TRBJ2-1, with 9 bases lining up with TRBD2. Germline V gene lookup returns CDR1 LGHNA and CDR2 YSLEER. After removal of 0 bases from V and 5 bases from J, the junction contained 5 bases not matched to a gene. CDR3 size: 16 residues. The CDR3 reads CASSQDLAGLHNEQFF. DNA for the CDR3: TGCGCCAGCAGCCAAGACCTAGCGGGGTTACACAATGAGCAGTTCTTC.

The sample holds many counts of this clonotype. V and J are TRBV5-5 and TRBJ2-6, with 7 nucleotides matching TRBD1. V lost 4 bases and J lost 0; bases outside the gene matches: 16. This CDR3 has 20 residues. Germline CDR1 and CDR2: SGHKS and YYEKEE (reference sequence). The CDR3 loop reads CASSANWDRADYSGANVLTF. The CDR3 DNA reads TGTGCCAGCAGCGCTAATTGGGACAGAGCAGACTACTCTGGGGCCAACGTCCTGACTTTC. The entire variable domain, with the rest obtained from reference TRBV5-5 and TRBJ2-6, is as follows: DAGVTQSPTHLIKTRGQQVTLRCSPISGHKSVSWYQQVLGQGPQFIFQYYEKEERGRGNFPDRFSARQFPNYSSELNVNALLLGDSALYLCASSANWDRADYSGANVLTFGAGSRLTVL.

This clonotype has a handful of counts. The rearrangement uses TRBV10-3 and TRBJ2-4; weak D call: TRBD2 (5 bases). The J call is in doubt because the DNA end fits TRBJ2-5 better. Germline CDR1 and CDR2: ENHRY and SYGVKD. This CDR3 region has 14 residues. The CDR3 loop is CAISVEGIVETQYF. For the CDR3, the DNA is TGTGCCATCAGTGTAGAGGGAATCGTAGAGACCCAGTACTTC.

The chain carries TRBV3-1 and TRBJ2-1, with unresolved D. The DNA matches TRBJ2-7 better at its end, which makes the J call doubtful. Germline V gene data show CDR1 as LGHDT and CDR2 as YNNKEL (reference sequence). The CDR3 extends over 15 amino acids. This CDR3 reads CASSQDSSAYYEQYF. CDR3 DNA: TGTGCCAGCAGCCAAGATTCCAGCGCTTACTACGAGCAGTACTTC.

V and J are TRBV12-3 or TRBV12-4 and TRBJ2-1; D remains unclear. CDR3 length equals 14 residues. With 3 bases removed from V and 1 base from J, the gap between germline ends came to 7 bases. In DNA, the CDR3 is TGTGCCAGCAGTTTCGACAATTCCTACAATGAGCAGTTCTTC. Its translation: CASSFDNSYNEQFF.

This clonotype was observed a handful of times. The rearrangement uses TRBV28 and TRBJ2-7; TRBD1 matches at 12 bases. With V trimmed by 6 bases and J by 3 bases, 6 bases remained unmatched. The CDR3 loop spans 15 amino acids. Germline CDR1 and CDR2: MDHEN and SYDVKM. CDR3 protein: CASRQGQGAIYEQYF. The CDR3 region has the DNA TGTGCCAGCAGGCAGGGACAGGGGGCCATCTACGAGCAGTACTTC. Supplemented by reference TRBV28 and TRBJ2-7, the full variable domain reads DVKVTQSSRYLVKRTGEKVFLECVQDMDHENMFWYRQDPGLGLRLIYFSYDVKMKEKGDIPEGYSVSREKKERFSLILESASTNQTSMYLCASRQGQGAIYEQYFGPGTRLTVT.

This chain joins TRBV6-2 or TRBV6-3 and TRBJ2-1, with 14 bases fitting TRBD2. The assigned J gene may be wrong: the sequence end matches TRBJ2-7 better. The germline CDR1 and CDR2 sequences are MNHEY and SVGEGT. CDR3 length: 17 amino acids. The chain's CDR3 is CASSLTSGGEAYNEQYF. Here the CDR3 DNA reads TGTGCCAGCAGTTTGACTAGCGGGGGGGAAGCCTACAATGAGCAGTACTTC.